This TCR beta chain appears in the sequencing data of a study of Graves' ophthalmopathy and Graves' hyperthyroidism. Points from the study as a whole: Most clonotypes expanded in thyroid above 0.001 frequency were present in blood too. Distinction of ophthalmopathy from stable hyperthyroidism by a 13-signature model reached approximately 90% sensitivity and 81.08% specificity. This model predicted ophthalmopathy progression (sensitivity 70% to 71%, specificity about 72%).

The length of the CDR3 is 15 residues. V dropped 4 bases and J dropped 0 bases, with 13 bases sitting between them. Germline V gene data show CDR1 as SEHNR and CDR2 as FQNEAQ (reference sequence). Participants with hyperthyroidism, aged 18 to 65, were newly diagnosed with under 2 months' duration. The table lists this clonotype with a few counts. The antigen is undetermined. TCR beta CDR3 regions were amplified from RNA transcripts. An initial RT-PCR round employing HTBI primers preceded a second-round multiplex PCR. TCRdb re-derived calls from the multiplex PCR reads in MiXCR, one entry per CDR3 protein. The top ten clones hold roughly 11% of a sample with some 1.1 million distinct CDR3 sequences, 36% of them seen once.

Sequencing used peripheral blood or thyroid tissue (not recorded which). V and J are TRBV7-9 and TRBJ2-7; weak D call: TRBD1 (5 bases). The receptor comes from an adult man with Graves' hyperthyroidism. The CDR3 sequence is CASSSPTENSYEQYF. CDR3 coding DNA: TGTGCCAGCAGCTCTCCGACAGAAAACTCCTACGAGCAGTACTTC.